The T cell receptor (beta chain) described here comes from a study of shared clonotypes between healthy human individuals. Study details: Three CD4 naive, three CD4 memory, two CD8 naive and one CD8 memory plate were used per donor.

The donor cohort consisted entirely of Caucasian adults residing in Nashville, Tennessee. Running of the assay took place at deep level. Every subset had its genomic DNA shared out evenly among several immunoSEQ plates. Profiling relied on immunoSEQ multiplex PCR, and the TCRdb table lists in-frame clones only, not all of them. The sample has some 550,000 clones, more than 95% seen once. Sequenced sample: naive CD4+ T cells sorted from blood. Subset described: CD45RA+ positively selected. This clonotype was obtained from a woman aged 25 to 39 in good health.

Written as DNA, the CDR3 is TGTGCCAGCAGCCTAGGACAGGGGGTTATCTCTGGGGCCAACGTCCTGACTTTC. Protein: CASSLGQGVISGANVLTF. The chain recombines TRBV11-2 with TRBJ2-6, with 10 bases fitting TRBD1. This CDR3 is built from 18 residues. Germline V gene lookup returns CDR1 SGHAT and CDR2 FQNNGV. V lost 5 bases, J lost 0 bases, and 7 bases stayed unmatched.